Listed here is a single T cell receptor beta chain. Its matching antigen is unknown. This table comes from immunoSEQ multiplex PCR, and its TCRdb copy is limited to in-frame clones, with some not included. The sample has around 120,000 clones; over 80% are singletons. These data belong to a study of T cell responses to AZD1222 COVID-19 vaccine. V gave up 8 bases and J gave up 7 bases; unmatched junction bases: 15. The CDR3 runs 15 residues. Per germline, CDR1 MNHEY and CDR2 SVGAGI. Broader study findings: Baseline seropositivity characterized only six AZD1222 recipients. Donors in the cohort were predominantly white British and more often female, and clonal diversity was possibly underestimated. In all cases, repertoires were sampled only after the peak T cell response.

This TCR was sampled from an adult in good health. The chain uses TRBV6-5 and TRBJ2-7, with TRBD2 matching over 9 bases. Source: peripheral blood, taken on day 0 of AZD1222 vaccination. CDR3 residues: CASVTASGTRREQYF. The DNA of the CDR3 is TGTGCCAGCGTAACGGCTAGCGGGACTCGGAGAGAGCAGTACTTC.